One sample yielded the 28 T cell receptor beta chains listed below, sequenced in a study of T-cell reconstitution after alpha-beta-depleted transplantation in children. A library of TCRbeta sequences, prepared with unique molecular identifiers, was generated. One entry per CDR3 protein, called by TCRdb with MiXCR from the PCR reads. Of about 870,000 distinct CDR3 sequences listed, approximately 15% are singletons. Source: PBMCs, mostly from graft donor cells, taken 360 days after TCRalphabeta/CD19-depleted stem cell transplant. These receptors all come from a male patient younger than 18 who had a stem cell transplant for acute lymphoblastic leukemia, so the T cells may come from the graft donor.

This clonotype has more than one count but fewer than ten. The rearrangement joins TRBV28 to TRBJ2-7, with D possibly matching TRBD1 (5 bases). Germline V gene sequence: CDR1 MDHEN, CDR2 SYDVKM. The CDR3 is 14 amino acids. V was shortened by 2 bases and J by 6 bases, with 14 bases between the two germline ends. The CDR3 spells CASSLASGPGEQYF. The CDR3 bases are TGTGCCAGCAGTTTAGCCTCAGGGCCGGGCGAGCAGTACTTC.

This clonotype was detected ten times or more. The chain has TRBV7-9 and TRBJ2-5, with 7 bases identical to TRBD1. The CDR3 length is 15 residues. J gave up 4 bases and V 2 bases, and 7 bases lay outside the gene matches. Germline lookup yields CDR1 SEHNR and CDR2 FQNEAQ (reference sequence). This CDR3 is CASSLLDRVGETQYF. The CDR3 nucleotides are TGTGCCAGCAGCTTACTCGACAGGGTTGGAGAGACCCAGTACTTC.

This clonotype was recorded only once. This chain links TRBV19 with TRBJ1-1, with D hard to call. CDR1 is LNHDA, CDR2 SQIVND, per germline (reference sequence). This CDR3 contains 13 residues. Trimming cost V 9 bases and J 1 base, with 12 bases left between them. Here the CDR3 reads CASTQSGNTEAFF. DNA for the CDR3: TGTGCCAGCACTCAAAGCGGGAACACTGAAGCTTTCTTT.

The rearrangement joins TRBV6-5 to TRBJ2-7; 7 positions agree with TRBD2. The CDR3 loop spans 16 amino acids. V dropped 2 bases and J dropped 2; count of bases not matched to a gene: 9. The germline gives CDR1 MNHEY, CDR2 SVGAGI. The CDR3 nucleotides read TGTGCCAGCAGTTACCTCTGGGAGGGGTACCCCTACGAGCAGTACTTC. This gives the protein CASSYLWEGYPYEQYF.

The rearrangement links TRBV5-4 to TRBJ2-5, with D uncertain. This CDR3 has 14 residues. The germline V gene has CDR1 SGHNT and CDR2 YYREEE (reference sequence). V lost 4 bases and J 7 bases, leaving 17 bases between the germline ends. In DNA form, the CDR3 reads TGTGCCAGCAGCCCTCTATTGGAAGTAGGGACCCAGTACTTC. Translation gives CASSPLLEVGTQYF.

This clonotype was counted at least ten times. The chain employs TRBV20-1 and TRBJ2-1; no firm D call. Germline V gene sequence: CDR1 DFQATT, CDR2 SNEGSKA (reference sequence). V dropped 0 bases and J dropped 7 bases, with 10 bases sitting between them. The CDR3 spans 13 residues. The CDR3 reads CSARDASRNEQFF. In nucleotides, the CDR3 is TGCAGTGCTAGAGACGCCTCCCGGAATGAGCAGTTCTTC.

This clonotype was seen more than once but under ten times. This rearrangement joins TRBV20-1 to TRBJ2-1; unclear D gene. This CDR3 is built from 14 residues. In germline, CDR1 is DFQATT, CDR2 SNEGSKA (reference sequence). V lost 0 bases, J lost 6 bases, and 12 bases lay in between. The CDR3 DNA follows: TGCAGTGCTAGAGATCTGGCTGGCCCCAATGAGCAGTTCTTC. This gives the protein CSARDLAGPNEQFF.

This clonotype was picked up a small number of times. CDR3 DNA sequence: TGTGCCAGCAGCATTATAGCGGGAGTCCCACGCAATGAGCAGTTCTTC. It is translated as CASSIIAGVPRNEQFF. The chain links TRBV11-1 to TRBJ2-1, with 9 bases aligning to TRBD2. The CDR3 sequence is 16 residues long. Germline CDR1 and CDR2: SGHAT and FQDESV (reference sequence). Losses at the gene ends were 5 bases for V and 6 bases for J; bases not matched to a gene: 11.

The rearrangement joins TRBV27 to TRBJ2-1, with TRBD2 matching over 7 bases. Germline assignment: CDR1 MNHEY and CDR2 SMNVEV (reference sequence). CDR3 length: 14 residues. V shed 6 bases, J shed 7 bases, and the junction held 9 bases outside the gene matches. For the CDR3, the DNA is TGTGCCAGCAGGGGGAGGGCCGTGGTGAATGAGCAGTTCTTC. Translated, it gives CASRGRAVVNEQFF.

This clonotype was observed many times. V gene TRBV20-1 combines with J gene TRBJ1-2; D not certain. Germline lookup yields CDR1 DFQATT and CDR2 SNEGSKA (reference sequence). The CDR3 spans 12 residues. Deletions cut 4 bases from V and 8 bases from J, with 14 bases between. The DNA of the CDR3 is TGCAGTGCTACCTCTCACCTAGGGGGCTACACCTTC. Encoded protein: CSATSHLGGYTF.

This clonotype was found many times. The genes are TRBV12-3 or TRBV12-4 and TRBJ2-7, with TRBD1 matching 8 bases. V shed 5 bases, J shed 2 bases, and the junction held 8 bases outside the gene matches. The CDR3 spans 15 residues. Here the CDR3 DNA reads TGTGCCAGCAGTCTCCGGGACAGGAGGACCTACGAGCAGTACTTC. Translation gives CASSLRDRRTYEQYF.

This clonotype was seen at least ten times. The CDR3 bases are TGTGCCACAGGGGGAGAGGGTGCGCGGACCTACGAGCAGTACTTC. Translation: CATGGEGARTYEQYF. The rearrangement links TRBV10-3 to TRBJ2-7; 7 nucleotides match TRBD1. The germline V gene has CDR1 ENHRY and CDR2 SYGVKD. This CDR3 region has 15 residues. The trim removed 10 bases at V and 2 bases at J, leaving 14 bases unmatched.

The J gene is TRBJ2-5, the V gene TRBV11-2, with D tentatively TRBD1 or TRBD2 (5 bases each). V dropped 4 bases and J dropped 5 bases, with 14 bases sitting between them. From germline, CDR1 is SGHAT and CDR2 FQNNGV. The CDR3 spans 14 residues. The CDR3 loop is CASSSDSWGETQYF. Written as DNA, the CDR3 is TGTGCCAGCAGCTCGGACTCCTGGGGGGAGACCCAGTACTTC. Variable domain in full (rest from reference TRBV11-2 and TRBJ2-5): EAGVAQSPRYKIIEKRQSVAFWCNPISGHATLYWYQQILGQGPKLLIQFQNNGVVDDSQLPKDRFSAERLKGVDSTLKIQPAKLEDSAVYLCASSSDSWGETQYFGPGTRLLVL.

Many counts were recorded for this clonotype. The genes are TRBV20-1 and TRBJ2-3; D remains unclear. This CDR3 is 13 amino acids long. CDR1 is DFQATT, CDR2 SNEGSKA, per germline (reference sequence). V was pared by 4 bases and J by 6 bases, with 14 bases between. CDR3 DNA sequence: TGCAGTGCTACCACGGACCTCGGGGATACGCAGTATTTT. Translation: CSATTDLGDTQYF.

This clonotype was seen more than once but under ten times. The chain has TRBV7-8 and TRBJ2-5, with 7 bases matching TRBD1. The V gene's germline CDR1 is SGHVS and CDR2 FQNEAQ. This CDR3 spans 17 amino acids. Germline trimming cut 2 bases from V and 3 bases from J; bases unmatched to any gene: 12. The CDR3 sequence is CASSLNSLGQKEETQYF. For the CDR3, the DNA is TGTGCCAGCAGCTTAAATAGCCTGGGACAGAAAGAAGAGACCCAGTACTTC.

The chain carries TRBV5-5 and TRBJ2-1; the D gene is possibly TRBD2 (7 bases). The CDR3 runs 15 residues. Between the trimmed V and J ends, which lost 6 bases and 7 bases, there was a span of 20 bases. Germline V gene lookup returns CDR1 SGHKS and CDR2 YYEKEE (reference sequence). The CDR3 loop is CASTPPGGRRNEQFF. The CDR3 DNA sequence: TGTGCCAGCACTCCCCCCGGGGGGCGCCGGAATGAGCAGTTCTTC.

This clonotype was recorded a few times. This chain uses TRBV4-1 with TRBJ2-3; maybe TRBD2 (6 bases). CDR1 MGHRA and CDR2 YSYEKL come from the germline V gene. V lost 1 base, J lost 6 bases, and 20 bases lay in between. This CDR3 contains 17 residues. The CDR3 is CASSQGYLGLLPDTQYF. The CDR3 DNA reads TGCGCCAGCAGCCAAGGTTACCTAGGACTATTACCGGATACGCAGTATTTT.

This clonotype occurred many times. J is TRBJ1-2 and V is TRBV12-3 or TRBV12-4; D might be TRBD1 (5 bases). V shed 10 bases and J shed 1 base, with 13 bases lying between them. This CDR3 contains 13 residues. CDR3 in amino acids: CATRGRVNYGYTF. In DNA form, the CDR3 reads TGTGCCACCCGGGGCAGGGTTAACTATGGCTACACCTTC.

This chain's CDR3 is CATSDLAGYYEQYF. CDR3 DNA: TGTGCCACCAGCGACCTGGCAGGATACTACGAGCAGTACTTC. The rearrangement joins TRBV15 to TRBJ2-7; D not resolved. This CDR3 is built from 14 residues. The V gene's germline CDR1 is LNHNV and CDR2 YYDKDF (reference sequence). The V end was cut by 5 bases, the J end by 3 bases, with 14 bases between.

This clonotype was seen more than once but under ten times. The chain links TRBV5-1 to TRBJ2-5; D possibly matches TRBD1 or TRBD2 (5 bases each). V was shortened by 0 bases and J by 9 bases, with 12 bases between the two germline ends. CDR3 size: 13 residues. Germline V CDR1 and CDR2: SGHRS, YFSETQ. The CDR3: CASSLDALGPQYF. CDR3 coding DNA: TGCGCCAGCAGCTTGGACGCCTTGGGACCCCAGTACTTC.

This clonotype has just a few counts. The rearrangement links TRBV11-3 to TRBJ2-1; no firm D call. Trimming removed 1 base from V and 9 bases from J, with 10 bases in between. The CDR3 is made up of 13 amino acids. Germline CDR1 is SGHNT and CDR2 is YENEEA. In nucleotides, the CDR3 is TGTGCCAGCAGCTTAGGGGCCACGATTGAGCAGTTCTTC. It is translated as CASSLGATIEQFF.

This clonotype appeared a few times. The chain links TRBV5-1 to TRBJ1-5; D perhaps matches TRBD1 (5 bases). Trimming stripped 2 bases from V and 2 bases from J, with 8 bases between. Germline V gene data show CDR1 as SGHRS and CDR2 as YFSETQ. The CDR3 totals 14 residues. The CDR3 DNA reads TGCGCCAGCAGCTTTGGGGGACGCAATCAGCCCCAGCATTTT. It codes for CASSFGGRNQPQHF.

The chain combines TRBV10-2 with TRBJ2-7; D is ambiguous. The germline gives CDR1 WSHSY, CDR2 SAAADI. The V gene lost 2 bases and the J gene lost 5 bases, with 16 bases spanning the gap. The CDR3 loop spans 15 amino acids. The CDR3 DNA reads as TGCGCCAGCAGTGAGAAGGTAGGGCTCCCCAACGAGCAGTACTTC. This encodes CASSEKVGLPNEQYF.

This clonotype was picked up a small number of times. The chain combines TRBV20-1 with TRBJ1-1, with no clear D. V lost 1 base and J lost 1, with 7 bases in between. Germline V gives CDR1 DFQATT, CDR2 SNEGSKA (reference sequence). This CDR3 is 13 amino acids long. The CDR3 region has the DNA TGCAGTGCTAGAGTTCGGGGGAACACTGAAGCTTTCTTT. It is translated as CSARVRGNTEAFF.

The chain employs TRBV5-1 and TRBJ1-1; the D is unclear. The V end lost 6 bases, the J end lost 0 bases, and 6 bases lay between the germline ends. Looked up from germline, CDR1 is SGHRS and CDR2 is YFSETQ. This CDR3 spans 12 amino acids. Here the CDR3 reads CASKKMNTEAFF. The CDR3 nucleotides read TGCGCCAGCAAAAAAATGAACACTGAAGCTTTCTTT.

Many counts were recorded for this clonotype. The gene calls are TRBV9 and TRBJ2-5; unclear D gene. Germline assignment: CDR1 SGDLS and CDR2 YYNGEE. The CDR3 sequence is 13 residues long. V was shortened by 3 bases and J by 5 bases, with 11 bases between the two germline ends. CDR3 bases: TGTGCCAGCAGCGGCGGTTCGAAGGAGACCCAGTACTTC. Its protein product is CASSGGSKETQYF. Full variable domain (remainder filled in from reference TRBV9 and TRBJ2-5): DSGVTQTPKHLITATGQRVTLRCSPRSGDLSVYWYQQSLDQGLQFLIQYYNGEERAKGNILERFSAQQFPDLHSELNLSSLELGDSALYFCASSGGSKETQYFGPGTRLLVL.

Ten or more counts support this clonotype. CDR3 sequence reads: CASSLYGTGPYEQYF. The CDR3 DNA reads as TGCGCCAGCAGCTTATACGGGACAGGCCCCTACGAGCAGTACTTC. The J gene is TRBJ2-7, the V gene TRBV5-1; TRBD1 matches at 8 bases. V lost 2 bases and J lost 2; bases outside the gene matches: 6. CDR3 length: 15 amino acids. Germline V CDR1 and CDR2: SGHRS, YFSETQ. Complete variable domain (other parts from reference TRBV5-1 and TRBJ2-7): KAGVTQTPRYLIKTRGQQVTLSCSPISGHRSVSWYQQTPGQGLQFLFEYFSETQRNKGNFPGRFSGRQFSNSRSEMNVSTLELGDSALYLCASSLYGTGPYEQYFGPGTRLTVT.

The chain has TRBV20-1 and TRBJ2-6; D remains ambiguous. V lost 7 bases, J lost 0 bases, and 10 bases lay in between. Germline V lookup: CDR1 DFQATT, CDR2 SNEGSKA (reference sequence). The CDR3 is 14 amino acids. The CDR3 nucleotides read TGCAGTGTACAGTCCTTCTCTGGGGCCAACGTCCTGACTTTC. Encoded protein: CSVQSFSGANVLTF.